This TCR beta chain was captured in a study of CD4 and CD8 cells across lung adenocarcinoma regions. This clonotype has at least ten counts. V was clipped by 1 base and J by 6 bases, with 15 bases between them. This CDR3 spans 16 amino acids. The germline V gene encodes CDR1 SGHTA and CDR2 FQGNSA. TCRdb recomputed calls from the PCR reads with MiXCR, one row per CDR3 protein. Here the sample spans tens of thousands of distinct CDR3 sequences, over 40% being singletons. Sequenced material: CD4+ T cells from the center of a lung tumor. The genes are TRBV7-2 and TRBJ2-2; unclear D gene. The source of this sequence is a male donor with lung adenocarcinoma. The CD4 and CD8 labels of this study may be unreliable. The CDR3 DNA sequence: TGTGCCAGCAGCTTAGTAGCCCAATCTTACTCCGGGGAGCTGTTTTTT. Translated: CASSLVAQSYSGELFF.